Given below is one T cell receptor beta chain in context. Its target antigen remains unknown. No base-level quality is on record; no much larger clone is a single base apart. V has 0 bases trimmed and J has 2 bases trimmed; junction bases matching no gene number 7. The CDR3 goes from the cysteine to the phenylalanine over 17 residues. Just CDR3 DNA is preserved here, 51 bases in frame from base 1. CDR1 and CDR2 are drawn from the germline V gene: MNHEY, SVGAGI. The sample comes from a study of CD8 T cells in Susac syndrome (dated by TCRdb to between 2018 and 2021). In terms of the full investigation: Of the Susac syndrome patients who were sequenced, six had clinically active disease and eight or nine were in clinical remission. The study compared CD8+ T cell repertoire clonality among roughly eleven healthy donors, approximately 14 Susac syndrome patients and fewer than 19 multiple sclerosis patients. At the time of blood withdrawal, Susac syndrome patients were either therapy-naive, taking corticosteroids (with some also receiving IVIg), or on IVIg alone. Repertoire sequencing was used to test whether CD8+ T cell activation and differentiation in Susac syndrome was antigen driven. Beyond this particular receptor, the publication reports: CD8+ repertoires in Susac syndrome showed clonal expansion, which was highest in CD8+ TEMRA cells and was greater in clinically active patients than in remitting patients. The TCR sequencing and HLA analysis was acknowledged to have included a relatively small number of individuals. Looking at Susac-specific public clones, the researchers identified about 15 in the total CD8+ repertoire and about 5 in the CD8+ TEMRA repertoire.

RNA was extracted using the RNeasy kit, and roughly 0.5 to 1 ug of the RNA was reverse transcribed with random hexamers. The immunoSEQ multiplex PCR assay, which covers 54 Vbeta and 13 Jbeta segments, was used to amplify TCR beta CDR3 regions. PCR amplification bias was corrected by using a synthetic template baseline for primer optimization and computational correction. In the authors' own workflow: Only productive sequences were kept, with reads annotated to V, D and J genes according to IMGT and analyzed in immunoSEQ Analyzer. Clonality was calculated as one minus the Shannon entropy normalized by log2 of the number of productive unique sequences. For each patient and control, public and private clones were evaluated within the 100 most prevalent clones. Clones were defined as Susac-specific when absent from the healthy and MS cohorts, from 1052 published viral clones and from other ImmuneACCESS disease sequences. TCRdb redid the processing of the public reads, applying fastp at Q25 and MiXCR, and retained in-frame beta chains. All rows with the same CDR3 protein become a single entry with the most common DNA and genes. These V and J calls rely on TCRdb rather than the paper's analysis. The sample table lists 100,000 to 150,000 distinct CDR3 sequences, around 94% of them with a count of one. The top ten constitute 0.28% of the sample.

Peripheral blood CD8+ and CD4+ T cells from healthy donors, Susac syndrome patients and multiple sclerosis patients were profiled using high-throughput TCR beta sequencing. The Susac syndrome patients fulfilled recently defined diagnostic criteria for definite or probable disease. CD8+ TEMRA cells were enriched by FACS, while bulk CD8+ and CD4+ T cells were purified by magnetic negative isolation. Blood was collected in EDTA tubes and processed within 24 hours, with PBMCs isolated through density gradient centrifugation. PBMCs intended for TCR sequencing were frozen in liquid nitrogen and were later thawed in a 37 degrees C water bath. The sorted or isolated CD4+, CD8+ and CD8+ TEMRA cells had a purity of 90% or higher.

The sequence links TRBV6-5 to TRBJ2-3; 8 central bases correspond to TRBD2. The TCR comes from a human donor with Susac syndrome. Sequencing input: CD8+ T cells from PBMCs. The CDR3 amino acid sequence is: CASSYSRPGGYTDTQYF. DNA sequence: TGTGCCAGCAGTTACTCGAGGCCGGGGGGGTACACAGATACGCAGTATTTT.